The clone carrying this T cell receptor beta chain was seen a handful of times. Its antigen remains unknown. These data belong to a study of blood T cells in healthy people across ages. Study-level findings and limits: Among T cells, TCR beta diversity per million cells dropped roughly linearly as age rose. Among long-lived donors, naive CD4+ cells were more numerous and diversity higher than in aged donors.

The authors ran a second PCR of 7 to 11 cycles using a sample-barcoded 5' primer and a J-beta primer mix. Every cDNA molecule bore a tag from a template-switch adaptor containing 12 random nucleotides. Using its own MiXCR run on the 5' RACE reads, TCRdb lists one record per CDR3 protein. The sample consists of roughly 930,000 distinct CDR3 sequences, 45% to 50% of them appearing once. It was around 9 milliliters of peripheral blood that were drawn from each donor. The CDR3 sequence is 17 residues long. Unmatched junction bases numbered 4, after V lost 0 bases and J lost 0 bases. Germline CDR1 is SGHKS and CDR2 is YYEKEE (reference sequence).

The chain recombines TRBV5-5 with TRBJ2-7, with 12 nucleotides matching TRBD2. The sequenced sample consisted of blood. The receptor was isolated from a young man in good health. Here the CDR3 reads CASSLGLAGGISYEQYF. The DNA of the CDR3 is TGTGCCAGCAGCTTGGGGCTAGCGGGGGGGATCTCCTACGAGCAGTACTTC.